Listed below are T cell receptor beta chains from one sample, sequenced in a study of blood T cell repertoires in COVID-19. The table came from immunoSEQ multiplex PCR; TCRdb's copy has only in-frame clones and leaves some out. This table has approximately 250,000 clones, roughly 84% appearing once. The sequencing sample was made of peripheral blood. These receptors were obtained from a woman aged 40 to 50 who had recovered from COVID-19. The CDR3 runs from the conserved cysteine through the conserved F or W. The D gene is left open where the match is weak. Size is omitted from some rows. Given values are once, few, many or a class for expanded clones.

cdr3_nt: TGCGCCAGCCACCGGGGGGGGGCCAATTACAATGAGCAGTTCTTC
cdr3_aa: CASHRGGANYNEQFF
v_call: TRBV5-1
d_call: TRBD2
j_call: TRBJ2-1
clone_size: NA

cdr3_nt: TGTGCCAGCTCACCCTTGTCAACTAGCGGGAGAGAAGAGACCCAGTACTTC
cdr3_aa: CASSPLSTSGREETQYF
v_call: TRBV18
d_call: TRBD2
j_call: TRBJ2-5
clone_size: NA

cdr3_nt: TGTGCCAGTAGCACCAGGGGAGGGCGGAACACTGAAGCTTTCTTT
cdr3_aa: CASSTRGGRNTEAFF
v_call: TRBV19
d_call: NA
j_call: TRBJ1-1
clone_size: NA

cdr3_nt: TGTGCCAGCGGGGCACAGGGTGGGACTGAAGCTTTCTTT
cdr3_aa: CASGAQGGTEAFF
v_call: TRBV2
d_call: NA
j_call: TRBJ1-1
clone_size: NA

cdr3_nt: TGCGCCAGCAGCTTGGACGGGAATAATTCACCCCTCCACTTT
cdr3_aa: CASSLDGNNSPLHF
v_call: TRBV5-1
d_call: NA
j_call: TRBJ1-6
clone_size: NA

cdr3_nt: TGTGCTATCTCATCCCGGGGTAATGAAAAACTGTTTTTT
cdr3_aa: CAISSRGNEKLFF
v_call: TRBV5-4
d_call: NA
j_call: TRBJ1-4
clone_size: NA

cdr3_nt: TGTGCCAGCAGTTACCCCTTGGGGGGGGGCCCGAATGAGCAGTTCTTC
cdr3_aa: CASSYPLGGGPNEQFF
v_call: TRBV6-6
d_call: NA
j_call: TRBJ2-1
clone_size: NA

cdr3_nt: TGCGCCAGCAGTTTTCCAGCAGGGGGAATAGACAACAATGAGCAGTTCTTC
cdr3_aa: CASSFPAGGIDNNEQFF
v_call: TRBV5-1
d_call: TRBD1
j_call: TRBJ2-1
clone_size: NA

cdr3_nt: TGTGCCAGCAGCCGGACAGGGACCCACGAGCAGTACTTC
cdr3_aa: CASSRTGTHEQYF
v_call: TRBV9
d_call: TRBD1
j_call: TRBJ2-7
clone_size: once

cdr3_nt: TGCGCCAGCAGCCAAGTAGGGGGCGGTCAGCCCCAGCATTTT
cdr3_aa: CASSQVGGGQPQHF
v_call: TRBV4-1
d_call: TRBD1
j_call: TRBJ1-5
clone_size: NA

cdr3_nt: TGCAGCGTGAAACAGGGGGCGCGAACTGAAGCTTTCTTT
cdr3_aa: CSVKQGARTEAFF
v_call: TRBV29-1
d_call: TRBD1
j_call: TRBJ1-1
clone_size: NA

cdr3_nt: TGTGCCAGCAGCTCCGGGGGGGCGCAGTATTTT
cdr3_aa: CASSSGGAQYF
v_call: TRBV7-3
d_call: TRBD2
j_call: TRBJ2-3
clone_size: NA

cdr3_nt: TGTGCCAGCAGCTTAGCGCGTAGGGGCGAGTCGGAGACCCAGTACTTC
cdr3_aa: CASSLARRGESETQYF
v_call: TRBV7-9
d_call: NA
j_call: TRBJ2-5
clone_size: NA

cdr3_nt: TGTGCCAGCAGTGAGGAACAGGGATATTCACCCCTCCACTTT
cdr3_aa: CASSEEQGYSPLHF
v_call: TRBV2
d_call: NA
j_call: TRBJ1-6
clone_size: NA

cdr3_nt: TGTGCCAGCAGTGGGCCCCGGGGACAGGAAAGCTCCTACGAGCAGTACTTC
cdr3_aa: CASSGPRGQESSYEQYF
v_call: TRBV6-1
d_call: TRBD1
j_call: TRBJ2-7
clone_size: few

cdr3_nt: TGTGCCAGCACCGTAACAGGGCGTTCACCCCTCCACTTT
cdr3_aa: CASTVTGRSPLHF
v_call: TRBV5-6
d_call: NA
j_call: TRBJ1-6
clone_size: few

cdr3_nt: TGTGCCAGCAACAGGGACAGGGCTACTGAAGCTTTCTTT
cdr3_aa: CASNRDRATEAFF
v_call: TRBV6-5
d_call: TRBD1
j_call: TRBJ1-1
clone_size: once

cdr3_nt: TGTGCCAGCAGCTTGGAGGGAAGCAATCAGCCCCAGCATTTT
cdr3_aa: CASSLEGSNQPQHF
v_call: TRBV7-9
d_call: NA
j_call: TRBJ1-5
clone_size: many

cdr3_nt: TGCGCCAGCAGCTTTGAGGGAAGGGACACTGAAGCTTTCTTT
cdr3_aa: CASSFEGRDTEAFF
v_call: TRBV5-1
d_call: NA
j_call: TRBJ1-1
clone_size: NA

cdr3_nt: TGTGCCAGCAGTGAAATTACAGGTGCCCCTCAGCCCCAGCATTTT
cdr3_aa: CASSEITGAPQPQHF
v_call: TRBV6-1
d_call: NA
j_call: TRBJ1-5
clone_size: NA

cdr3_nt: TGTGCCAGTAGTGACCAGACGGGAGAGACCCAGTACTTC
cdr3_aa: CASSDQTGETQYF
v_call: TRBV19
d_call: NA
j_call: TRBJ2-5
clone_size: NA

cdr3_nt: TGTGCCAGCAGGACCCTAGCGGGGGGGCCAAGGGAGACCCAGTACTTC
cdr3_aa: CASRTLAGGPRETQYF
v_call: TRBV28
d_call: TRBD2
j_call: TRBJ2-5
clone_size: NA

cdr3_nt: TGTGCCAGCAGCCGTTCACAGGGTCAGCCCCAGCATTTT
cdr3_aa: CASSRSQGQPQHF
v_call: TRBV3-1/TRBV3-2
d_call: NA
j_call: TRBJ1-5
clone_size: few